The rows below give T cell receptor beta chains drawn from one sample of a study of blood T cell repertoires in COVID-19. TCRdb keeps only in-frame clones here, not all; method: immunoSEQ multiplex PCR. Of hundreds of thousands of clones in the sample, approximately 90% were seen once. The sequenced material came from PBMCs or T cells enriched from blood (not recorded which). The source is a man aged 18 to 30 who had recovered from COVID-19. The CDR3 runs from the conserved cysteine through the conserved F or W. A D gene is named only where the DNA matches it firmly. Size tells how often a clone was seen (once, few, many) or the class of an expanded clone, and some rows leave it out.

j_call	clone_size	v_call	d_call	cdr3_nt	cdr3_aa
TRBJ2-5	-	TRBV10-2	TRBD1	TGCGCCAGCAGGACGTGGGACAGCCAAGAGACCCAGTACTTC	CASRTWDSQETQYF
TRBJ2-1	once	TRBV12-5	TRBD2	TGTGCTAGTAGACGGGAGGCCGGTGAGCAGTTCTTC	CASRREAGEQFF
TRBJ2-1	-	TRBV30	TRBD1	TGTGCCTGGAGCGCCGACAGGGCCCAGTTCTTC	CAWSADRAQFF
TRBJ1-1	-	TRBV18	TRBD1	TGTGCCAGCTCACCAATGGGACAGGGGGCACTACCTGAAGCTTTCTTT	CASSPMGQGALPEAFF
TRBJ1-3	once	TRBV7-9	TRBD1	TGTGCCAGCAGCTCACAGGGGGGGCTACAGTCTCGCTCTGGAAACACCATATATTTT	CASSSQGGLQSRSGNTIYF
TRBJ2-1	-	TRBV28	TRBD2	TGTGCCAGCAGTTTGGGAGGGACTAGCGGGGTGGGTGAGCAGTTCTTC	CASSLGGTSGVGEQFF
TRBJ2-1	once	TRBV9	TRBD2	TGTGCCAGCAGCGTAGGCCCCTATGGAGAAGCGGGGGGGCGCAATGAGCAGTTCTTC	CASSVGPYGEAGGRNEQFF
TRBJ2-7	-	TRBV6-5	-	TGTGCCAGCAGATCGACTTACGAGCAGTACTTC	CASRSTYEQYF
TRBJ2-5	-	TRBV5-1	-	TGCGCCAGCAGCCAAAGAGGACAGTCCCAAGAGACCCAGTACTTC	CASSQRGQSQETQYF
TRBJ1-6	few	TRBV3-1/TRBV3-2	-	TGTGCCAGCAGCCAAGATTGGGCTACCAATTCACCCCTCCACTTT	CASSQDWATNSPLHF
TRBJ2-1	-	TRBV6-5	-	TGTGCCAGCAGCCGACAGACCCTAGGGGAGCAGTTCTTC	CASSRQTLGEQFF
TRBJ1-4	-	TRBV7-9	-	TGTGCCAGCAGCTCTGGGCCCGGACTTAATGAAAAACTGTTTTTT	CASSSGPGLNEKLFF